This T cell receptor beta chain was obtained from a study of cytomegalovirus exposure and HLA in healthy donors. Study results and caveats: Sequence variants that were highly shared formed a cluster that was likely a sequencing artifact.

As concerns this clone: The target antigen is unknown.

CDR1 and CDR2 (germline): MNHEY, SMNVEV (reference sequence). Trimming pared 6 bases from V and 6 bases from J, leaving 19 bases between. This CDR3 is 15 amino acids long. The PCR made use of 60 Vbeta and 13 Jbeta primers. Sequenced by immunoSEQ multiplex PCR; TCRdb stores in-frame clones only, minus some. The data contain approximately 150,000 clones, approximately 80% of them singletons. Sequenced sample: PBMCs. This TCR was recovered from a male donor in good health and CMV-seronegative. The J gene is TRBJ2-3, the V gene TRBV27; the D gene is possibly TRBD1 (6 bases). The CDR3 coding sequence is TGTGCCAGCAGGCCCGCCCAGGGGCTGGGGGATACGCAGTATTTT. This translates into CASRPAQGLGDTQYF.